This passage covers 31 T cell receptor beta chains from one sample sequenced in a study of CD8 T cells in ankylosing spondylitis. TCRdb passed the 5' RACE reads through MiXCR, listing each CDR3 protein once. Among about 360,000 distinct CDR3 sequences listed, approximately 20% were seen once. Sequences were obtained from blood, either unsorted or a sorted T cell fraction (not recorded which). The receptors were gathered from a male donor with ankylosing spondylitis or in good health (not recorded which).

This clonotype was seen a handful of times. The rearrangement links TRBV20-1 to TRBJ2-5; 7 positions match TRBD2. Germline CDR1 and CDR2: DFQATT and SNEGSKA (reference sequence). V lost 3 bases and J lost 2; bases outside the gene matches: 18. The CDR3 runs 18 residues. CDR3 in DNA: TGCAGTGCTAGTGATCAACTGGGTAGCGGGTGGGGGCAAGAGACCCAGTACTTC. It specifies CSASDQLGSGWGQETQYF.

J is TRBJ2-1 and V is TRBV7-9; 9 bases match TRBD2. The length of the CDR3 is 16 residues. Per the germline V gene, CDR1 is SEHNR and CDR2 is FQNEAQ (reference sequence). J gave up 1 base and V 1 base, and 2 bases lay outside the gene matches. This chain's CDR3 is CASSLDLAGSYNEQFF. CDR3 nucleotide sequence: TGTGCCAGCAGCTTAGACCTAGCGGGGTCCTACAATGAGCAGTTCTTC.

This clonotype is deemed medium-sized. The CDR3 bases are TGTGCCAGCAGCTTGTCTAATCAGCCCCAGCATTTT. This translates into CASSLSNQPQHF. The chain uses TRBV7-9 and TRBJ1-5; D gene unclear. The CDR3 sequence is 12 residues long. V dropped 3 bases and J dropped 4 bases, with 4 bases sitting between them. CDR1 is SEHNR and CDR2 is FQNEAQ in the germline V gene (reference sequence).

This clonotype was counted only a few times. The CDR3 sequence is CSVVGVNTGELFF. The DNA for the CDR3 is TGCAGCGTTGTGGGGGTGAACACCGGGGAGCTGTTTTTT. The chain uses TRBV29-1 and TRBJ2-2; D tentatively reads TRBD1 or TRBD2 (5 bases each). From germline, CDR1 is SQVTM and CDR2 ANQGSEA. This CDR3 has 13 amino acids. V lost 4 bases, J lost 1 base, and 7 bases lay in between.

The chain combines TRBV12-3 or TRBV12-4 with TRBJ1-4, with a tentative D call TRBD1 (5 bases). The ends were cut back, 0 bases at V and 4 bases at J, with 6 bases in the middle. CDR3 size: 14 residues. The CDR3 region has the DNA TGTGCCAGCAGTTTAGCGCAGGGTAATGAAAAACTGTTTTTT. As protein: CASSLAQGNEKLFF.

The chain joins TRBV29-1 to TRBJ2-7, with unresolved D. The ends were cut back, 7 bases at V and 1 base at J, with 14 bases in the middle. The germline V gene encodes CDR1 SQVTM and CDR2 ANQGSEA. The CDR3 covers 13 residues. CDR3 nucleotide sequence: TGCAGCGCCAAGGCCCGAGGATCCTACGAGCAGTACTTC. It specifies CSAKARGSYEQYF.

The CDR3 sequence is CASSLKGATFQETQYF. In DNA form, the CDR3 reads TGTGCCAGCAGCTTAAAAGGGGCCACCTTCCAAGAGACCCAGTACTTC. The chain joins TRBV7-6 to TRBJ2-5, with D perhaps TRBD1 (5 bases). From germline, CDR1 is SGHVS and CDR2 FNYEAQ. V was pared by 2 bases and J by 1 base, with 14 bases between. The CDR3 covers 16 residues.

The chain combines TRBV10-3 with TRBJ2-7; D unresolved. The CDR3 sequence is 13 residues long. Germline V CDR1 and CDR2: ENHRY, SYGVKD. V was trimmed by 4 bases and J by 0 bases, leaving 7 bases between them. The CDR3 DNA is TGTGCCATCAGTGCTACTACCTCCTACGAGCAGTACTTC. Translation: CAISATTSYEQYF.

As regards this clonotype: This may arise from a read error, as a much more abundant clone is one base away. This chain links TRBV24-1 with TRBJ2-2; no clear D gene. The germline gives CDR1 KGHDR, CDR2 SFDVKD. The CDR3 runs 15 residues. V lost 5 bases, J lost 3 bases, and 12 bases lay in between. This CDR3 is CATSVRVRDTGELFF. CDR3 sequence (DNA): TGTGCCACCAGTGTTAGGGTGAGAGACACCGGGGAGCTGTTTTTT.

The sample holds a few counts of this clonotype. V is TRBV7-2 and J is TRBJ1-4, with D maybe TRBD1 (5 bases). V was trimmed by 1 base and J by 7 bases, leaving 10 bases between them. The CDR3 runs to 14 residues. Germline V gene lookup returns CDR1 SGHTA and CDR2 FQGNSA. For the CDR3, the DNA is TGTGCCAGCAGCTTAGGGGGGTATGGTGAAAAACTGTTTTTT. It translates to CASSLGGYGEKLFF.

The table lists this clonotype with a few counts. The CDR3 nucleotides read TGTGCCTGCCGGGATGGGGGTTCCTACGAGCAGTACTTC. This gives the protein CACRDGGSYEQYF. The rearrangement uses TRBV7-9 and TRBJ2-7; D could derive from TRBD1 or TRBD2 (5 bases each). The CDR3 spans 13 residues. Between the trimmed V and J ends, which lost 11 bases and 1 base, there was a span of 15 bases. Germline assignment: CDR1 SEHNR and CDR2 FQNEAQ (reference sequence).

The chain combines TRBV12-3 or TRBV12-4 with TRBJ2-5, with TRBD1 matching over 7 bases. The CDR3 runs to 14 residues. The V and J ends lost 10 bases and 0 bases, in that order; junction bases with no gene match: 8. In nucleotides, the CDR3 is TGTGCCACTTACAGGGACAGAAACCAAGAGACCCAGTACTTC. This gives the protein CATYRDRNQETQYF.

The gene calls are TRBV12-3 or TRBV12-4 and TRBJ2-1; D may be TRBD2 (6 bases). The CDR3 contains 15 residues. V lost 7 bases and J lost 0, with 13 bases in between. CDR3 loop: CASTTRGSSYNEQFF. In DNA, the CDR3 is TGTGCCAGCACCACGCGGGGCAGCTCCTACAATGAGCAGTTCTTC.

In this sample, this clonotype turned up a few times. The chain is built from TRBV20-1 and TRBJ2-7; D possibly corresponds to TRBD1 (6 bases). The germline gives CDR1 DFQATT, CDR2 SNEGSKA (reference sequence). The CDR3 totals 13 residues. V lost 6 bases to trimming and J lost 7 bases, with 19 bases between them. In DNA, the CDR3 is TGCAGTGCCCCTCGGACAGACGCCTTGGAGCAGTACTTC. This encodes CSAPRTDALEQYF.

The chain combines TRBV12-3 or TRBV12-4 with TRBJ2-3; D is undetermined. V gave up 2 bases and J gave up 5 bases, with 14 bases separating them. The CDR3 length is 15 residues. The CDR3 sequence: CASSLSVGLGDTQYF. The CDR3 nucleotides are TGTGCCAGCAGTTTATCGGTGGGATTAGGAGATACGCAGTATTTT.

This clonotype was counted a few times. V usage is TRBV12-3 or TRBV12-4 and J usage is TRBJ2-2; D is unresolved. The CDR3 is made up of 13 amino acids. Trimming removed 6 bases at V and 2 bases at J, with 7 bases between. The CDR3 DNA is TGTGCCAGCAGGGACCTCAACACCGGGGAGCTGTTTTTT. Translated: CASRDLNTGELFF.

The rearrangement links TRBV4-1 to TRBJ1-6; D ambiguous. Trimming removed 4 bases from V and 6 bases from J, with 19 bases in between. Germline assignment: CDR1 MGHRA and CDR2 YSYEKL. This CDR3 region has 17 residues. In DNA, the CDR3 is TGCGCCAGCAGCCCTACAGCTCCCTCGGCCTTTAATTCACCCCTCCACTTT. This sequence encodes CASSPTAPSAFNSPLHF.

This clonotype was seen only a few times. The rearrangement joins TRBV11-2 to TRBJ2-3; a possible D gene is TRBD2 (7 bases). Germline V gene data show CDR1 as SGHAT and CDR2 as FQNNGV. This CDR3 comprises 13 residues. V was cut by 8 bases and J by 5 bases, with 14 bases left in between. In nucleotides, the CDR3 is TGTGCCAGCGGGAGGGGGGGGCGAGATACGCAGTATTTT. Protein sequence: CASGRGGRDTQYF. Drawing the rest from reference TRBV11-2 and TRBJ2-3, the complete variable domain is EAGVAQSPRYKIIEKRQSVAFWCNPISGHATLYWYQQILGQGPKLLIQFQNNGVVDDSQLPKDRFSAERLKGVDSTLKIQPAKLEDSAVYLCASGRGGRDTQYFGPGTRLTVL.

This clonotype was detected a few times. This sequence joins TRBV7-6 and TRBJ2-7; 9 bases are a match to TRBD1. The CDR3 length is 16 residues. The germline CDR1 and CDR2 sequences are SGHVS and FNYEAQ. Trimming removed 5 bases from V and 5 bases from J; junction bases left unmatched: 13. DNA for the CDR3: TGTGCCAGCAGCCCTGCTTGGGGACAGGGATCTAACGAGCAGTACTTC. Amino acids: CASSPAWGQGSNEQYF. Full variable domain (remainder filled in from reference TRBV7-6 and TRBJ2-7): GAGVSQSPRYKVTKRGQDVALRCDPISGHVSLYWYRQALGQGPEFLTYFNYEAQQDKSGLPNDRFSAERPEGSISTLTIQRTEQRDSAMYRCASSPAWGQGSNEQYFGPGTRLTVT.

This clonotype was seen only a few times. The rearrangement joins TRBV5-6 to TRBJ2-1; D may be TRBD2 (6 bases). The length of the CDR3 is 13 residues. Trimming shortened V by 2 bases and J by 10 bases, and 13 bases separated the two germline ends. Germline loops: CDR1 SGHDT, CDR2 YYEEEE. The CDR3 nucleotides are TGTGCCAGCAGCTTCCAGGGACTCCCCGAGCAGTTCTTC. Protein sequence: CASSFQGLPEQFF.

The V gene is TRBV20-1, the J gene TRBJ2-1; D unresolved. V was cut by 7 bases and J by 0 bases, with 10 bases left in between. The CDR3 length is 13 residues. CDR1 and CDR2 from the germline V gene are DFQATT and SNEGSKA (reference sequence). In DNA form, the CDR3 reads TGCAGTGTTCCGGATACCTCCTACAATGAGCAGTTCTTC. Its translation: CSVPDTSYNEQFF.

The CDR3 DNA reads as TGTGCCAGCAGTTTACAGGGAGAACTGCCCAATGAGCAGTTCTTC. This codes for CASSLQGELPNEQFF. V gene TRBV6-5 combines with J gene TRBJ2-1, with D maybe TRBD1 (6 bases). In germline, CDR1 is MNHEY, CDR2 SVGAGI. V lost 4 bases, J lost 6 bases, and 16 bases lay in between. The CDR3 runs 15 residues.

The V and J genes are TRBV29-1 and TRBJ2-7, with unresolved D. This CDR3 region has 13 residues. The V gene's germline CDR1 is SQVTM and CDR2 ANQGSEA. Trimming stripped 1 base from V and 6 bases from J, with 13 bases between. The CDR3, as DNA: TGCAGCGTTGAAGTTCGAGGTCCGGTCGAGCAGTACTTC. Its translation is CSVEVRGPVEQYF.

The CDR3 DNA follows: TGTGCCAGCAGCTTAGCCGGAACCCCCCAATACAATGAGCAGTTCTTC. Its translation: CASSLAGTPQYNEQFF. The J gene is TRBJ2-1, the V gene TRBV11-2; no firm D call. This CDR3 contains 16 residues. Germline-derived CDR1 and CDR2 are SGHAT and FQNNGV. V shed 1 base and J shed 4 bases, with 14 bases lying between them.

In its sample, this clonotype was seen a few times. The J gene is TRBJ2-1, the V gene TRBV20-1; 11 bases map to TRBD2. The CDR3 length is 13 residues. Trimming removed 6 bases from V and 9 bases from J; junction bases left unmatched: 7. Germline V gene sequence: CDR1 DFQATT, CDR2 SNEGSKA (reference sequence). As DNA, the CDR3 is TGCAGTGCCTTAGCGGGGGGGCCTCTTGAGCAGTTCTTC. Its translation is CSALAGGPLEQFF.

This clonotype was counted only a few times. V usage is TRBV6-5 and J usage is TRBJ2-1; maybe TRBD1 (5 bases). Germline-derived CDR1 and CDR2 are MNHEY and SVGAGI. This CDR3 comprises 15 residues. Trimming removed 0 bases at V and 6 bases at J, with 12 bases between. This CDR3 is CASSYSIGVGNEQFF. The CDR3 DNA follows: TGTGCCAGCAGTTACTCGATAGGGGTGGGCAATGAGCAGTTCTTC.

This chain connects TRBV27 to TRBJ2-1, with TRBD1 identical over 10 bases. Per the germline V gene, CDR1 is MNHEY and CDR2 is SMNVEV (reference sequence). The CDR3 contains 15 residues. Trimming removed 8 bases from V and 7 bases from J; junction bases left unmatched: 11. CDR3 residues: CASSLGDRGLNEQFF. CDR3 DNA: TGTGCCAGCTCCCTGGGGGACAGGGGTTTGAATGAGCAGTTCTTC.

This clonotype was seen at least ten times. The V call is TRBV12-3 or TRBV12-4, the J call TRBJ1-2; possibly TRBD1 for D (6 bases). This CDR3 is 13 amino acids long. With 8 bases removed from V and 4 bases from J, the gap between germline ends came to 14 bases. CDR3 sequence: CASGEDSAYGYTF. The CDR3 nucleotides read TGTGCCAGCGGCGAGGACAGCGCCTATGGCTACACCTTC.

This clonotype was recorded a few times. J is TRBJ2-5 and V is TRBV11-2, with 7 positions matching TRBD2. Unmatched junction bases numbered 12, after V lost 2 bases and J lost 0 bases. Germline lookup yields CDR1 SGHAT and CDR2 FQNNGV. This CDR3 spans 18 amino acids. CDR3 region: CASSLFGPWGGDQETQYF. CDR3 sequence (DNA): TGTGCCAGCAGCTTATTCGGCCCTTGGGGGGGGGACCAAGAGACCCAGTACTTC.

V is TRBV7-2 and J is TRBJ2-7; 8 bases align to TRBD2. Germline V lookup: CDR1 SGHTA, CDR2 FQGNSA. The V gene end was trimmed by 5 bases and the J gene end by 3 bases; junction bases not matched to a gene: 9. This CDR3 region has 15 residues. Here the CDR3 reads CASSTPGGAIYEQYF. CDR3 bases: TGTGCCAGCAGCACCCCGGGAGGGGCTATCTACGAGCAGTACTTC.

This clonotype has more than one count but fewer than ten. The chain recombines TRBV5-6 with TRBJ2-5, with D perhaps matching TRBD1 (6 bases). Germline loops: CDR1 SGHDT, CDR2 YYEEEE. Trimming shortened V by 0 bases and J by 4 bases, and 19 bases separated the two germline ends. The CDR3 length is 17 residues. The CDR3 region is CASSLANAPRGGETQYF. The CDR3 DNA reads TGTGCCAGCAGCTTGGCCAATGCCCCCAGGGGCGGAGAGACCCAGTACTTC.